The clone carrying this TCR beta chain was seen many times. The target antigen is unknown. The gene names here belong to mouse. RNA extraction and reverse transcription yielded cDNA as sequencing template. Here immunoSEQ multiplex PCR was the method, and the copy in TCRdb shows in-frame clones only, minus some. The record shows approximately 1,500 clones for this sample, with no singletons present. The record originates from a study of CD8+ T cells in alopecia areata. Findings of the study overall: Clonality exceeded that of normal scalp in lesional scalp, most notably in alopecia totalis/universalis.

The source of this sequence is a C3H/HeJ mouse with alopecia areata. This strain's MHC haplotype is H2-k. The sequencing input was skin.

The part of the CDR3 DNA that was read is TGTGCCAGCAGTACCCTCTTCACAGCAAACACCGGG. This codes for CASSTLFTANTG. Given in full, the CDR3 is CASSTLFTANTGQLYF. The chain combines TRBV19 with TRBJ2-2, with unresolved D. From the germline J gene comes the end of the CDR3, since the read stops 4 residues before it. CDR1 is FNHDT, CDR2 SITEND, per germline (reference sequence). Trimming removed 3 bases at V and 0 bases at J, with 12 bases between. The CDR3 runs 16 residues.